The 12 T cell receptor beta chains given below trace back to one sample, sequenced in a study of T cells expressing NK-cell markers. TCRdb re-called the 5' RACE reads, yielding one record per CDR3 amino acid sequence without DNA. The sample includes 350,000 to 400,000 distinct CDR3 sequences. The specimen was blood T cells: a sorted CD56 or NKG2C T cell subset, CD4+ or CD8+ T cells, or bulk PBMC T cells (not recorded which). These receptors all stem from a woman in her 50s in good health.

The chain carries TRBV12-3 or TRBV12-4 and TRBJ2-1. The CDR3 is 16 amino acids. The CDR3 sequence: CASSPRERELYNEQFF.

This sequence joins TRBV19 and TRBJ2-1; the TCRdb call, TRBD1, lacks DNA for checking. Germline lookup yields CDR1 LNHDA and CDR2 SQIVND (reference sequence). The CDR3 has 14 amino acids. The CDR3 reads CASRQQGAGDEQFF.

This chain connects TRBV4-1 to TRBJ2-4. The length of the CDR3 is 18 residues. The germline gives CDR1 MGHRA, CDR2 YSYEKL. CDR3 amino acids: CASSQDSFIDPAKNIQYF.

The chain joins TRBV20-1 to TRBJ2-4; TCRdb's D call, TRBD1, is unchecked because there is no DNA. The CDR3 has 15 amino acids. CDR1 and CDR2 from the germline V gene are DFQATT and SNEGSKA (reference sequence). CDR3 residues: CSANTRATGKNIQYF.

This chain links TRBV5-1 with TRBJ1-4. CDR3 length: 14 residues. Germline CDR1 SGHRS, CDR2 YFSETQ. CDR3 sequence reads: CASSLEGRNEKLFF.

The chain uses TRBV27 and TRBJ2-7; the TRBD2 assignment by TCRdb is unverifiable without DNA. The germline V gene encodes CDR1 MNHEY and CDR2 SMNVEV (reference sequence). The CDR3 extends over 17 amino acids. CDR3 sequence reads: CASSFQATSGSKDEQYF.

J is TRBJ2-5 and V is TRBV24-1. Per germline, CDR1 KGHDR and CDR2 SFDVKD. This CDR3 spans 13 amino acids. The chain's CDR3 is CATSDSRKETQYF.

The chain is built from TRBV7-6 and TRBJ1-5. The CDR3 contains 15 residues. Germline V lookup: CDR1 SGHVS, CDR2 FNYEAQ. CDR3 sequence reads: CASSLAAAGDQPQHF.

V is TRBV7-2 and J is TRBJ2-1. Germline loops: CDR1 SGHTA, CDR2 FQGNSA. The CDR3 is made up of 13 amino acids. The CDR3 sequence: CASRRRGSNEQFF.

The CDR3 is CASSLGTTSTDTQYF. The V and J genes are TRBV12-3 or TRBV12-4 and TRBJ2-3; checking the TCRdb D call of TRBD2 is not possible without DNA. This CDR3 contains 15 residues.

CDR3 sequence: CASSLSFLKGHYGYTF. The chain couples TRBV28 to TRBJ1-2. Germline V gives CDR1 MDHEN, CDR2 SYDVKM. The CDR3 has 16 residues.

The chain carries TRBV28 and TRBJ2-5; the D gene TCRdb calls, TRBD1, cannot be checked with no DNA. Germline assignment: CDR1 MDHEN and CDR2 SYDVKM. This CDR3 has 15 amino acids. CDR3 loop: CASSLIWQGEETQYF.